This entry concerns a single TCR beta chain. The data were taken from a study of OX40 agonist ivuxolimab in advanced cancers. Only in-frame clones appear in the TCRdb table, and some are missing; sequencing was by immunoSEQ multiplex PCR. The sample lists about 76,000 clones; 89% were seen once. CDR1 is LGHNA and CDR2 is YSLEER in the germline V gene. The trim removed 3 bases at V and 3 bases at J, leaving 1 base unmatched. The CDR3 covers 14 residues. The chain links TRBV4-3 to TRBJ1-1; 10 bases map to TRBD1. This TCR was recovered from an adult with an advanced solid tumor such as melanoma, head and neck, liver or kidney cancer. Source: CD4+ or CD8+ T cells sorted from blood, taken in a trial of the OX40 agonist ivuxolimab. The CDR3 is CASSQDRGYTEAFF. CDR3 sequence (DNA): TGCGCCAGCAGCCAGGACAGGGGGTACACTGAAGCTTTCTTT.